This is a list of T cell receptor beta chains from one sample in a study of T cell responses to AZD1222 COVID-19 vaccine. Clones were sequenced by immunoSEQ multiplex PCR, and TCRdb holds only the in-frame ones, with some missing. The table shows about 100,000 clones, with 85% to 90% occurring only once. The specimen comprised peripheral blood, sampled on day 0 of AZD1222 vaccination. Every receptor here comes from an adult in good health. CDR3s leave out the opening cysteine and the closing phenylalanine or tryptophan.

v_gene: TRBV14; j_gene: TRBJ2-3; CDR3aa: ASSRGPTSGITDTQY
v_gene: TRBV19; j_gene: TRBJ2-2; CDR3aa: ASSTRTGANTGELF
v_gene: TRBV5-4; j_gene: TRBJ2-3; CDR3aa: ASSFKREGYTDTQY
v_gene: TRBV24-1; j_gene: TRBJ2-1; CDR3aa: ATSDRRTAEQF
v_gene: TRBV7-2; j_gene: TRBJ1-5; CDR3aa: ASSLEGQGGQPQH
v_gene: TRBV30; j_gene: TRBJ1-1; CDR3aa: AWSVQTRRRTEAF
v_gene: TRBV7-2; j_gene: TRBJ1-3; CDR3aa: ASAPEGAGNTIY
v_gene: TRBV9; j_gene: TRBJ2-3; CDR3aa: ASSVVGREADTQY
v_gene: TRBV7-9; j_gene: TRBJ2-3; CDR3aa: ASSLAGDSTDTQY
v_gene: TRBV28; j_gene: TRBJ1-2; CDR3aa: TVTGGYGYT
v_gene: TRBV3-1/TRBV3-2; j_gene: TRBJ1-4; CDR3aa: ASSQDVGAGGEKLF
v_gene: TRBV28; j_gene: TRBJ1-2; CDR3aa: ASSSPGQGNYGYT
v_gene: TRBV19; j_gene: TRBJ2-2; CDR3aa: ASSIRVKNTGELF
v_gene: TRBV5-1; j_gene: TRBJ1-1; CDR3aa: ASSLARNTEAF
v_gene: TRBV18; j_gene: TRBJ2-5; CDR3aa: ASSPERGAQY
v_gene: TRBV14; j_gene: TRBJ1-1; CDR3aa: ASSQVRVTEAF
v_gene: TRBV28; j_gene: TRBJ1-2; CDR3aa: ASSGDRVGYT
v_gene: TRBV29-1; j_gene: TRBJ1-2; CDR3aa: SVEVTGSGGYT
v_gene: TRBV7-2; j_gene: TRBJ2-7; CDR3aa: ASSLTGQGSFEQY
v_gene: TRBV10-3; j_gene: TRBJ1-6; CDR3aa: AISEVLNSPLH
v_gene: TRBV3-1/TRBV3-2; j_gene: TRBJ2-2; CDR3aa: ASSPDRVIGNTGELF
v_gene: TRBV30; j_gene: TRBJ2-5; CDR3aa: AWSVQWAGGAAKTQY
v_gene: TRBV11-2; j_gene: TRBJ2-7; CDR3aa: ASSLAGSYEQY
v_gene: TRBV28; j_gene: TRBJ1-1; CDR3aa: ASSFGMNTEAF
v_gene: TRBV5-1; j_gene: TRBJ1-5; CDR3aa: ASSLDGGLSNQPQH
v_gene: TRBV4-1; j_gene: TRBJ1-2; CDR3aa: ASSQDWQGNLKDGYT